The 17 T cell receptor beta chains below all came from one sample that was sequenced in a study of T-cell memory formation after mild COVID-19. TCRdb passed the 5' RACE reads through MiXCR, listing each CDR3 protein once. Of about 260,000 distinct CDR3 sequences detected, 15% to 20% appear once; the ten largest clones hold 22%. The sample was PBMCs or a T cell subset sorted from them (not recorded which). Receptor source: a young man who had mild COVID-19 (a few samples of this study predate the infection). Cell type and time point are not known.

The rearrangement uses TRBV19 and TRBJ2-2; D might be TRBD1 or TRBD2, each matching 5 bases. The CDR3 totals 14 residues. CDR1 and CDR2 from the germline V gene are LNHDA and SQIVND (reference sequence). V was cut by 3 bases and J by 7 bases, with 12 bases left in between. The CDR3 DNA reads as TGTGCCAGTAGTATTGTCGGGGCCGGCGGGGAGCTGTTTTTT. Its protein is CASSIVGAGGELFF.

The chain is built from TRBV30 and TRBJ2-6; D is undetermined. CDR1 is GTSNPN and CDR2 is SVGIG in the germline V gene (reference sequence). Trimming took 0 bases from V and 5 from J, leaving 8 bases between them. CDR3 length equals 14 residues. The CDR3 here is CAWSVERRANVLTF. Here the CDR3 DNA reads TGTGCCTGGAGTGTTGAGAGAAGGGCCAACGTCCTGACTTTC.

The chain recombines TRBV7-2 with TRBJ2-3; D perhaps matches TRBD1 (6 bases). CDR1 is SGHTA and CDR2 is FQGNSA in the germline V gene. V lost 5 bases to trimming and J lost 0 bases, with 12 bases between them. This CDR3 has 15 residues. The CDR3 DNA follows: TGTGCCAGCAGCCCCGGGACATCTAGCACAGATACGCAGTATTTT. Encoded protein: CASSPGTSSTDTQYF.

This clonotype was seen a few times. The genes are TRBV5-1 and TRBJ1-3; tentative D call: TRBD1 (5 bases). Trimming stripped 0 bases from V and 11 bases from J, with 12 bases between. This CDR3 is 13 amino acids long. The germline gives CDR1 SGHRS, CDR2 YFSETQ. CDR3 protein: CASSLGDGAPIYF. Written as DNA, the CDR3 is TGCGCCAGCAGCTTGGGGGACGGCGCGCCCATATATTTT.

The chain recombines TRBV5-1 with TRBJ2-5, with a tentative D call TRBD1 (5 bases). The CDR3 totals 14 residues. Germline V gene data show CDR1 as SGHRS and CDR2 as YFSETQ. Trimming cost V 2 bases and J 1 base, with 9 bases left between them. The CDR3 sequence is CASSFRQSQETQYF. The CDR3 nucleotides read TGCGCCAGCAGCTTTAGACAGTCCCAAGAGACCCAGTACTTC. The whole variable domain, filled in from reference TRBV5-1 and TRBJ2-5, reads KAGVTQTPRYLIKTRGQQVTLSCSPISGHRSVSWYQQTPGQGLQFLFEYFSETQRNKGNFPGRFSGRQFSNSRSEMNVSTLELGDSALYLCASSFRQSQETQYFGPGTRLLVL.

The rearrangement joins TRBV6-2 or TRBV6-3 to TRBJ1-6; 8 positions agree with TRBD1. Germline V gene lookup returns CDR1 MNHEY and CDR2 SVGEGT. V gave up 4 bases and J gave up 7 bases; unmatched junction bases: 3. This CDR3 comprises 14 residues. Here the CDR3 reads CASSSQGENSPLHF. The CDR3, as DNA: TGTGCCAGCAGTTCACAGGGGGAGAATTCACCCCTCCACTTT.

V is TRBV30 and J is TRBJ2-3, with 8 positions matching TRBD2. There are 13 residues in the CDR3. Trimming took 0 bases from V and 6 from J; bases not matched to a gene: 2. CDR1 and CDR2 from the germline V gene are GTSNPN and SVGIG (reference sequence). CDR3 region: CAWSVGTRDTQYF. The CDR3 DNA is TGTGCCTGGAGTGTTGGGACTAGGGATACGCAGTATTTT.

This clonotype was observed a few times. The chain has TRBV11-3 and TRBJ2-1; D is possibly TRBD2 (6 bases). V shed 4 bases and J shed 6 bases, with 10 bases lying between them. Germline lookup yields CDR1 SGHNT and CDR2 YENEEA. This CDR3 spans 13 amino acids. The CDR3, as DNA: TGTGCCAGCAGCTGGGACTCGGTCAATGAGCAGTTCTTC. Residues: CASSWDSVNEQFF.

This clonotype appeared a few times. The CDR3 reads CASSYRMGRGANEQFF. The DNA for the CDR3 is TGTGCCAGCAGCTATCGCATGGGGCGGGGAGCCAATGAGCAGTTCTTC. The rearrangement links TRBV12-3 or TRBV12-4 to TRBJ2-1; tentative D call: TRBD2 (6 bases). The CDR3 length is 16 residues. Trimming took 6 bases from V and 6 from J, leaving 21 bases between them.

CDR3 sequence reads: CASSGWGTPRNGYTF. The CDR3 DNA is TGTGCCAGCAGCGGGTGGGGGACGCCCAGGAATGGCTACACCTTC. This rearrangement joins TRBV9 to TRBJ1-2; TRBD1 is a possible D gene (5 bases). Between the trimmed V and J ends, which lost 3 bases and 6 bases, there was a span of 18 bases. There are 15 residues in the CDR3. Germline V CDR1 and CDR2: SGDLS, YYNGEE. Using reference TRBV9 and TRBJ1-2 for the parts outside the CDR3, the full variable domain is DSGVTQTPKHLITATGQRVTLRCSPRSGDLSVYWYQQSLDQGLQFLIQYYNGEERAKGNILERFSAQQFPDLHSELNLSSLELGDSALYFCASSGWGTPRNGYTFGSGTRLTVV.

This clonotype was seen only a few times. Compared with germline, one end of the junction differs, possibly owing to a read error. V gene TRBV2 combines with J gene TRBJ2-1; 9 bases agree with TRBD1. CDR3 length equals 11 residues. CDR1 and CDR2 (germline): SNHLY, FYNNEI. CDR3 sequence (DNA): TGTGCCAGCCACGCCTGGGACAGGGCCTTTTTC. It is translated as CASHAWDRAFF.

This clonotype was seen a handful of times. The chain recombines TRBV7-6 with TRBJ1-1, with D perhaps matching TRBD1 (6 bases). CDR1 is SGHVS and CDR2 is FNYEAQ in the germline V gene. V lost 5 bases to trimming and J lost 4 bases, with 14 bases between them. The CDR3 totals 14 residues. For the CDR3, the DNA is TGTGCCAGCAGCGACGGACAGACTTTCACTGAAGCTTTCTTT. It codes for CASSDGQTFTEAFF.

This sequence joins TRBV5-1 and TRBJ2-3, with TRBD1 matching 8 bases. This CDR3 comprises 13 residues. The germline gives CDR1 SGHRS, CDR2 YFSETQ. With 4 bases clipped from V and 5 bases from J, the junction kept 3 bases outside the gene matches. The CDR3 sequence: CASSRTGRDTQYF. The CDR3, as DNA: TGCGCCAGCAGCCGGACAGGGAGAGATACGCAGTATTTT.

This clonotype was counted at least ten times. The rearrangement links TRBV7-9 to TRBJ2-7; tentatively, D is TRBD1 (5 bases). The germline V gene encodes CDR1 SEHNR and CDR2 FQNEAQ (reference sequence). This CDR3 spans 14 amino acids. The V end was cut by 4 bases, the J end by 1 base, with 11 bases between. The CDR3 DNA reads TGTGCCAGCAGCTCCACAAGGGGATCCTACGAGCAGTACTTC. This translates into CASSSTRGSYEQYF. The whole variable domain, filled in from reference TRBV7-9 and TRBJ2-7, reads DTGVSQNPRHKITKRGQNVTFRCDPISEHNRLYWYRQTLGQGPEFLTYFQNEAQLEKSRLLSDRFSAERPKGSFSTLEIQRTEQGDSAMYLCASSSTRGSYEQYFGPGTRLTVT.

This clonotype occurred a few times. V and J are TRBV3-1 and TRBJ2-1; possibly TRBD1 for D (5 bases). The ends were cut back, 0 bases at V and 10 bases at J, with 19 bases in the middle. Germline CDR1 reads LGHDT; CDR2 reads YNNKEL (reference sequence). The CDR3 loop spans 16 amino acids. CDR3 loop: CASSQDPTVTTWEQFF. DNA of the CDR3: TGTGCCAGCAGCCAAGACCCGACAGTCACTACCTGGGAGCAGTTCTTC.

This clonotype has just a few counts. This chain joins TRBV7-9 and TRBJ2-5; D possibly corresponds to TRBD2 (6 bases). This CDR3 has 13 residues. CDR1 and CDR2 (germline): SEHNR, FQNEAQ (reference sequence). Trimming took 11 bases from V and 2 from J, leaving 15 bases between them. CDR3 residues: CALGVGGQETQYF. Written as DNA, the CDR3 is TGTGCCCTAGGGGTCGGGGGACAAGAGACCCAGTACTTC.

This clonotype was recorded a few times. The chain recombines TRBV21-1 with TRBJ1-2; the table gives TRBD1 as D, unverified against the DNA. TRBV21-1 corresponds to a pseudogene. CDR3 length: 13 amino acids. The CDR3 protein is CASSKGGGGGYTF. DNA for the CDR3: TGTGCCAGCAGCAAAGGAGGAGGGGGCGGCTACACCTTC.